This is a list of T cell receptor beta chains from one sample in a study of patients and donors after allogeneic stem cell transplantation. In TCRdb, the RT-PCR reads were re-called with MiXCR into one record per CDR3 protein. The sample lists about 90,000 distinct CDR3 sequences; roughly 48% were seen once. The source material was blood, either unsorted or a sorted T cell fraction (not recorded which). The receptors derive from a human donor who was either an allogeneic HSCT recipient or a stem cell or donor lymphocyte infusion donor (not recorded which). It is not recorded whose cells these are; they may come from a transplant donor. Both conserved end residues are part of each CDR3. Each record gives: clone size, V gene, CDR3 protein. A clone size is listed for some rows: how often the clone was seen (once, few, many), or a class if it is expanded.

clone_size: -
v_call: TRBV5-1
cdr3_aa: CASSLDTGNTEAFF

clone_size: -
v_call: TRBV9
cdr3_aa: CASSRGVPTRNEQFF

clone_size: -
v_call: TRBV6-5
cdr3_aa: CASSPVGLGESNQPQHF

clone_size: many
v_call: TRBV7-9
cdr3_aa: CASSPQGSGEKLFF

clone_size: -
v_call: TRBV5-6
cdr3_aa: CASSLGTSFTDTQYF

clone_size: -
v_call: TRBV4-3
cdr3_aa: CASSQKVQNNSPLHF

clone_size: -
v_call: TRBV5-1
cdr3_aa: CASSLGTSVSDTQYF

clone_size: -
v_call: TRBV6-2/TRBV6-3
cdr3_aa: CASSYSPPVEQFF

clone_size: -
v_call: TRBV25-1
cdr3_aa: CASRRGGLAGNEQFF

clone_size: -
v_call: TRBV4-1
cdr3_aa: CASSQVETGGEKLFF

clone_size: -
v_call: TRBV7-8
cdr3_aa: CASSLYTDEKLFF

clone_size: -
v_call: TRBV12-3/TRBV12-4
cdr3_aa: CASGRGQGYPDTEAFF

clone_size: once
v_call: TRBV28
cdr3_aa: CASNQDTGRTYGYTF

clone_size: once
v_call: TRBV27
cdr3_aa: CASSSEGAISYEQYF

clone_size: -
v_call: TRBV6-5
cdr3_aa: CASSFGTWAFF

clone_size: few
v_call: TRBV27
cdr3_aa: CACGPYSNQPQHF

clone_size: -
v_call: TRBV12-3/TRBV12-4
cdr3_aa: CASSFMGSGTEAFF

clone_size: -
v_call: TRBV5-1
cdr3_aa: CASSLWETQYF

clone_size: -
v_call: TRBV5-1
cdr3_aa: CASSFSGHDYEQYF

clone_size: -
v_call: TRBV30
cdr3_aa: CAWSVPAMNTEAFF

clone_size: -
v_call: TRBV12-3/TRBV12-4
cdr3_aa: CASSLSDRFTEAFF

clone_size: -
v_call: TRBV4-1
cdr3_aa: CASSQDSRGYTF

clone_size: -
v_call: TRBV28
cdr3_aa: CASKSTGIADTQYF

clone_size: few
v_call: TRBV6-2/TRBV6-3
cdr3_aa: CASSYAQDNSPLHF

clone_size: few
v_call: TRBV20-1
cdr3_aa: CSARTSGSTGELFF

clone_size: -
v_call: TRBV27
cdr3_aa: CASSLYWTGQETQYF

clone_size: -
v_call: TRBV12-3/TRBV12-4
cdr3_aa: CASSPRELYNEQFF

clone_size: -
v_call: TRBV5-6
cdr3_aa: CASSFRSLATYEQYF